This record concerns one T cell receptor (beta chain) sequence. Profiling relied on immunoSEQ multiplex PCR, and the TCRdb table lists in-frame clones only, not all of them. This table has tens of thousands of clones, roughly nine tenths appearing once. The data were taken from a study of blood T cell repertoires in COVID-19. The V end was cut by 6 bases, the J end by 3 bases, with 9 bases between. The length of the CDR3 is 13 residues. Germline lookup yields CDR1 SNHLY and CDR2 FYNNEI. This sequence was found in a man aged 50 or older with acute or convalescent COVID-19. Source material: peripheral blood. V gene TRBV2 combines with J gene TRBJ2-1; weak D call: TRBD1 (5 bases). CDR3 nucleotides: TGTGCCAGCAGCCCTGACAGCTACAATGAGCAGTTCTTC. Translated: CASSPDSYNEQFF.